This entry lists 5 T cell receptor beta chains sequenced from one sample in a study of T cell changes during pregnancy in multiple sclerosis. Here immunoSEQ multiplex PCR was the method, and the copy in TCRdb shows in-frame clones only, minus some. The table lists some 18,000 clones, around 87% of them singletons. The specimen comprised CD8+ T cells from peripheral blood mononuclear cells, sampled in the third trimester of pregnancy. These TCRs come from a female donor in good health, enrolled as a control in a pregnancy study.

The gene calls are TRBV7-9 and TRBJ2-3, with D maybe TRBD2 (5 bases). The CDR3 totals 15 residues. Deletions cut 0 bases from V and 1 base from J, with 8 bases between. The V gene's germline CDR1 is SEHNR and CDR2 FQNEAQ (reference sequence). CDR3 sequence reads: CASSLAPEGTDTQYF. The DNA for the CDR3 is TGTGCCAGCAGCTTAGCCCCGGAGGGCACAGATACGCAGTATTTT.

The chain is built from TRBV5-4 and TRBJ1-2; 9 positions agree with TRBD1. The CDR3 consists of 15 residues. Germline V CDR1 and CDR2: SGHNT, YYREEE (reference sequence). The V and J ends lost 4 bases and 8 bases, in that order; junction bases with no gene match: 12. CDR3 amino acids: CASSPDIGTGNGYTF. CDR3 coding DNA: TGTGCCAGCAGCCCAGATATAGGGACAGGGAACGGCTACACCTTC.

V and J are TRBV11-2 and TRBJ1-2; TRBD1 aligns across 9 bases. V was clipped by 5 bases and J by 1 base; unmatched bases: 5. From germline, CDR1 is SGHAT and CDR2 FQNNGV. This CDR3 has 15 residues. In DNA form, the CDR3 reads TGTGCCAGCAGCCCTTGGACAGGGGTTAACTATGGCTACACCTTC. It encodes CASSPWTGVNYGYTF.

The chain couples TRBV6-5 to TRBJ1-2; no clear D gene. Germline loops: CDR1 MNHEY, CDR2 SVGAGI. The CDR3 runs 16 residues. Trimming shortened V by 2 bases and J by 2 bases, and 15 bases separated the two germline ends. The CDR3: CASSYPVLGGNYGYTF. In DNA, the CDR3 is TGTGCCAGCAGTTACCCGGTGTTGGGAGGGAACTATGGCTACACCTTC.

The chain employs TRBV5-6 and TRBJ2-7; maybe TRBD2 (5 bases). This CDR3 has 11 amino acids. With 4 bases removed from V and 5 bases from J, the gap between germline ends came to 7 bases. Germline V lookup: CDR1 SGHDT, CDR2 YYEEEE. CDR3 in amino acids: CASSRGNEQYF. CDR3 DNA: TGTGCCAGCAGCCGGGGTAACGAGCAGTACTTC.